The 31 T cell receptor beta chains in this list originate from one sample, sequenced in a study of cytomegalovirus exposure and HLA in healthy donors. PCR involved 60 Vbeta and 13 Jbeta primers. TCRdb's copy holds only in-frame clones and misses some; the assay was immunoSEQ multiplex PCR. The sample consists of 150,000 to 200,000 clones, about 86% of them appearing once. Sample: PBMCs. The receptors stem from a middle-aged man in good health and CMV-seropositive.

V and J are TRBV11-2 and TRBJ2-7, with unresolved D. The CDR3 is 15 residues long. The V gene lost 1 base and the J gene lost 2 bases, with 12 bases spanning the gap. In germline, CDR1 is SGHAT, CDR2 FQNNGV. Written as DNA, the CDR3 is TGTGCCAGCAGCTTAGGACTTCTGGTGACCTACGAGCAGTACTTC. This sequence encodes CASSLGLLVTYEQYF.

This clone was found a few times. The V and J genes are TRBV13 and TRBJ1-1; D unresolved. Germline V lookup: CDR1 PRHDT, CDR2 FYEKMQ (reference sequence). Between the trimmed V and J ends, which lost 6 bases and 5 bases, there was a span of 16 bases. The CDR3 is 14 residues long. The CDR3 DNA follows: TGTGCCAGCAGTTACGACGGGGTAGGGACTGAAGCTTTCTTT. It specifies CASSYDGVGTEAFF. The full variable domain, completed using reference TRBV13 and TRBJ1-1, is AAGVIQSPRHLIKEKRETATLKCYPIPRHDTVYWYQQGPGQDPQFLISFYEKMQSDKGSIPDRFSAQQFSDYHSELNMSSLELGDSALYFCASSYDGVGTEAFFGQGTRLTVV.

The chain carries TRBV5-1 and TRBJ2-7, with a weak D call TRBD2 (6 bases). CDR3 length: 13 residues. Per germline, CDR1 SGHRS and CDR2 YFSETQ. Trimming removed 7 bases from V and 2 bases from J, with 13 bases in between. CDR3 in amino acids: CASRAGQTYEQYF. The CDR3 region has the DNA TGCGCCAGCCGGGCGGGGCAAACCTACGAGCAGTACTTC.

DNA of the CDR3: TGCGCCAGCAGCTTAGTCCCCGGGACTAGCGACACAGATACGCAGTATTTT. It encodes CASSLVPGTSDTDTQYF. The chain links TRBV5-1 to TRBJ2-3, with TRBD2 matching 10 bases. Germline assignment: CDR1 SGHRS and CDR2 YFSETQ. The CDR3 is 17 residues long. V was pared by 2 bases and J by 2 bases, with 8 bases of the junction left unmatched.

The chain carries TRBV28 and TRBJ1-1; 9 nucleotides agree with TRBD1. Germline CDR1 and CDR2: MDHEN and SYDVKM. This CDR3 is 14 amino acids long. V lost 6 bases and J lost 6; bases outside the gene matches: 8. CDR3 DNA: TGTGCCAGCAGCAACTACAGGGGGCGGCCTGAAGCTTTCTTT. The encoded protein is CASSNYRGRPEAFF. The full variable domain, completed using reference TRBV28 and TRBJ1-1, is DVKVTQSSRYLVKRTGEKVFLECVQDMDHENMFWYRQDPGLGLRLIYFSYDVKMKEKGDIPEGYSVSREKKERFSLILESASTNQTSMYLCASSNYRGRPEAFFGQGTRLTVV.

The chain links TRBV10-3 to TRBJ1-3; possibly TRBD1 for D (6 bases). Germline CDR1 and CDR2: ENHRY and SYGVKD. The CDR3 loop spans 15 amino acids. Trimming cost V 8 bases and J 4 bases, with 18 bases left between them. The CDR3, as DNA: TGTGCCATCCGTAGTGACAGGTATCAGGGAAACACCATATATTTT. Amino acid sequence: CAIRSDRYQGNTIYF.

This chain joins TRBV5-4 and TRBJ1-2, with TRBD1 matching over 10 bases. J gave up 3 bases and V 4 bases, and 3 bases lay outside the gene matches. CDR1 and CDR2 (germline): SGHNT, YYREEE (reference sequence). The CDR3 length is 14 residues. CDR3 DNA: TGTGCCAGCAGCGGAGGACAGGGGGACTATGGCTACACCTTC. This gives the protein CASSGGQGDYGYTF.

CDR3 in DNA: TGTGCCAGTCGCGGGTACATGAACACTGAAGCTTTCTTT. This translates into CASRGYMNTEAFF. This sequence joins TRBV7-8 and TRBJ1-1; D remains ambiguous. The CDR3 is made up of 13 amino acids. The V gene lost 9 bases and the J gene lost 0 bases, with 11 bases spanning the gap. The germline CDR1 and CDR2 sequences are SGHVS and FQNEAQ.

The chain is built from TRBV4-1 and TRBJ1-2; possibly TRBD1 for D (5 bases). V was cut by 1 base and J by 3 bases, with 18 bases left in between. This CDR3 is built from 17 residues. In germline, CDR1 is MGHRA, CDR2 YSYEKL. CDR3 loop: CASSQAWGGPRDYGYTF. CDR3 sequence (DNA): TGCGCCAGCAGCCAAGCTTGGGGGGGACCGAGGGACTATGGCTACACCTTC.

The genes are TRBV23-1 and TRBJ2-3, with D unclear. TRBV23-1 is annotated as an ORF whose role is uncertain. V was pared by 2 bases and J by 2 bases, with 14 bases between. This CDR3 region has 16 residues. The CDR3 loop is CASSQPTGCSTDTQYF. In DNA form, the CDR3 reads TGCGCCAGCAGTCAACCAACCGGGTGCTCCACAGATACGCAGTATTTT.

This chain uses TRBV27 with TRBJ1-5; 8 bases match TRBD1. V was clipped by 7 bases and J by 4 bases; unmatched bases: 6. This CDR3 has 14 amino acids. Germline V gene lookup returns CDR1 MNHEY and CDR2 SMNVEV (reference sequence). DNA of the CDR3: TGTGCCAGCACAGGGGGCGTGAGTAATCAGCCCCAGCATTTT. Translation: CASTGGVSNQPQHF.

The chain uses TRBV6-5 and TRBJ2-7; D may be TRBD1 (5 bases). Germline V gene data show CDR1 as MNHEY and CDR2 as SVGAGI. CDR3 length equals 14 residues. Trimming cost V 0 bases and J 9 bases, with 15 bases left between them. The CDR3 sequence: CASSYSTGAPTQYF. CDR3 coding DNA: TGTGCCAGCAGTTACTCCACTGGGGCCCCGACGCAGTACTTC.

The CDR3 protein is CASSLPKTSGDNTDTQYF. Written as DNA, the CDR3 is TGTGCCAGCAGCTTACCCAAGACTAGCGGGGACAACACAGATACGCAGTATTTT. The rearrangement links TRBV5-4 to TRBJ2-3; the match to TRBD2 covers 11 bases. Germline CDR1 reads SGHNT; CDR2 reads YYREEE (reference sequence). J gave up 2 bases and V 2 bases, and 10 bases lay outside the gene matches. The CDR3 loop spans 18 amino acids.

In DNA form, the CDR3 reads TGTGCCAGCAGCCCCCCTAGCGGGAGGGCCATCAATGAGCAGTTCTTC. Its protein product is CASSPPSGRAINEQFF. The chain is built from TRBV7-9 and TRBJ2-1, with TRBD2 matching 12 bases. CDR3 length: 16 amino acids. After removal of 5 bases from V and 6 bases from J, the junction contained 8 bases not matched to a gene. In germline, CDR1 is SEHNR, CDR2 FQNEAQ (reference sequence). Filled out from reference TRBV7-9 and TRBJ2-1, the complete variable domain reads DTGVSQNPRHKITKRGQNVTFRCDPISEHNRLYWYRQTLGQGPEFLTYFQNEAQLEKSRLLSDRFSAERPKGSFSTLEIQRTEQGDSAMYLCASSPPSGRAINEQFFGPGTRLTVL.

The chain is built from TRBV5-4 and TRBJ2-3; TRBD2 might be the D (6 bases). Germline V gene sequence: CDR1 SGHNT, CDR2 YYREEE (reference sequence). The CDR3 is 16 residues long. The V gene lost 3 bases and the J gene lost 0 bases, with 14 bases spanning the gap. The CDR3 DNA sequence: TGTGCCAGCAGCTCGGGACTCCGTCCTAGCACAGATACGCAGTATTTT. As protein: CASSSGLRPSTDTQYF.

This clone was recorded only once. The chain employs TRBV4-2 and TRBJ2-4; 9 bases match TRBD1. The germline V gene encodes CDR1 LGHNA and CDR2 YNFKEQ. The CDR3 is 16 amino acids. V was pared by 4 bases and J by 7 bases, with 11 bases of the junction left unmatched. CDR3 in DNA: TGTGCCAGCAGCCCCCGAGGAGACAGGGGGGTGAACATTCAGTACTTC. Translated: CASSPRGDRGVNIQYF.

The chain carries TRBV6-1 and TRBJ1-5; the match to TRBD1 covers 11 bases. CDR3 size: 14 residues. V shed 6 bases, J shed 6 bases, and the junction held 4 bases outside the gene matches. Germline lookup yields CDR1 MNHNS and CDR2 SASEGT. CDR3 sequence reads: CASRRDRGFQPQHF. For the CDR3, the DNA is TGTGCCAGCAGGCGGGACAGGGGGTTTCAGCCCCAGCATTTT.

The chain combines TRBV19 with TRBJ1-2; weak D call: TRBD1 (5 bases). The length of the CDR3 is 13 residues. The V end lost 4 bases, the J end lost 7 bases, and 13 bases lay between the germline ends. Germline V lookup: CDR1 LNHDA, CDR2 SQIVND (reference sequence). The chain's CDR3 is CASSNPAGGGYTF. The CDR3 DNA follows: TGTGCCAGTAGTAACCCCGCCGGGGGTGGCTACACCTTC.

The chain links TRBV6-6 to TRBJ1-5; TRBD1 matches at 10 bases. J lost 4 bases, V lost 9 bases, and 6 bases had no gene match. The germline gives CDR1 MNHNY, CDR2 SVGAGI (reference sequence). The CDR3 contains 14 residues. CDR3 nucleotide sequence: TGTGCCAGTCGCGGGACAGGGGCGAATCAGCCCCAGCATTTT. The encoded protein is CASRGTGANQPQHF.

The chain combines TRBV4-1 with TRBJ1-1, with unresolved D. This CDR3 has 11 amino acids. Trimming removed 3 bases at V and 11 bases at J, with 10 bases between. Germline loops: CDR1 MGHRA, CDR2 YSYEKL. In DNA, the CDR3 is TGCGCCAGCAGCCATGAATTCGAGGCTTTCTTT. This gives the protein CASSHEFEAFF.

The chain links TRBV19 to TRBJ1-5; D ambiguous. The CDR3 is 13 residues long. Germline loops: CDR1 LNHDA, CDR2 SQIVND (reference sequence). The germline V and J ends were trimmed by 4 bases and 5 bases, with 9 bases remaining between them. CDR3 sequence reads: CASSTIPDQPQHF. In DNA, the CDR3 is TGTGCCAGTAGTACTATCCCTGATCAGCCCCAGCATTTT. The variable domain in full, completed from reference TRBV19 and TRBJ1-5, reads DGGITQSPKYLFRKEGQNVTLSCEQNLNHDAMYWYRQDPGQGLRLIYYSQIVNDFQKGDIAEGYSVSREKKESFPLTVTSAQKNPTAFYLCASSTIPDQPQHFGDGTRLSIL.

This clone was found once. The J gene is TRBJ2-7, the V gene TRBV5-4; 10 bases are shared with TRBD1. The germline gives CDR1 SGHNT, CDR2 YYREEE (reference sequence). Trimming removed 5 bases from V and 2 bases from J; junction bases left unmatched: 7. The CDR3 runs to 15 residues. Here the CDR3 DNA reads TGTGCCAGCAGAGGAGGGGGGACAGGGGCCTACGAGCAGTACTTC. It yields the protein CASRGGGTGAYEQYF.

This clone was seen only a few times. V and J are TRBV5-5 and TRBJ1-3; D unresolved. Germline CDR1 reads SGHKS; CDR2 reads YYEKEE (reference sequence). CDR3 length equals 16 residues. Trimming removed 0 bases at V and 0 bases at J, with 10 bases between. CDR3 bases: TGTGCCAGCAGCTTGGAACGGGTTTACTCTGGAAACACCATATATTTT. As protein: CASSLERVYSGNTIYF.

This clone was detected a few times. The rearrangement uses TRBV7-2 and TRBJ2-5; 7 bases map to TRBD1. V lost 0 bases, J lost 2 bases, and 3 bases stayed unmatched. The CDR3 runs 15 residues. Germline V lookup: CDR1 SGHTA, CDR2 FQGNSA. CDR3 coding DNA: TGTGCCAGCAGCTTAGCCAGGGGGAATCAAGAGACCCAGTACTTC. It specifies CASSLARGNQETQYF.

V is TRBV6-5 and J is TRBJ2-5; 8 nucleotides align to TRBD1. The V gene's germline CDR1 is MNHEY and CDR2 SVGAGI. The CDR3 has 13 residues. V was pared by 6 bases and J by 7 bases, with 7 bases of the junction left unmatched. CDR3 amino acids: CASSADRGATQYF. The CDR3 nucleotides read TGTGCCAGCAGCGCAGACAGGGGCGCGACCCAGTACTTC.

V is TRBV27 and J is TRBJ2-2; TRBD1 matches at 9 bases. Germline CDR1 reads MNHEY; CDR2 reads SMNVEV (reference sequence). The ends lost 3 bases at V and 5 bases at J; junction bases unmatched: 4. This CDR3 is 15 amino acids long. CDR3 in DNA: TGTGCCAGCAGTTTTGACAGGGGGATTACCGGGGAGCTGTTTTTT. Encoded protein: CASSFDRGITGELFF.

This rearrangement joins TRBV6-5 to TRBJ1-2; TRBD1 matches at 10 bases. Looked up from germline, CDR1 is MNHEY and CDR2 is SVGAGI. This CDR3 is built from 15 residues. With 5 bases clipped from V and 8 bases from J, the junction kept 11 bases outside the gene matches. The chain's CDR3 is CASSTRQGATGGYTF. CDR3 sequence (DNA): TGTGCCAGCAGTACCCGACAGGGGGCGACTGGCGGCTACACCTTC.

The chain carries TRBV5-1 and TRBJ1-1; a weak D match, TRBD1 (6 bases). The CDR3 covers 16 residues. Trimming stripped 1 base from V and 4 bases from J, with 17 bases between. The V gene's germline CDR1 is SGHRS and CDR2 YFSETQ. The CDR3 coding sequence is TGCGCCAGCAGCTTGAGGCGGGCAGGGGTGGGCACTGAAGCTTTCTTT. Residues: CASSLRRAGVGTEAFF.

The chain is built from TRBV6-5 and TRBJ2-2; D possibly corresponds to TRBD1 (8 bases). The V end was cut by 6 bases, the J end by 6 bases, with 14 bases between. This CDR3 comprises 14 residues. Germline assignment: CDR1 MNHEY and CDR2 SVGAGI. CDR3 sequence reads: CASRQQGGSGELFF. CDR3 nucleotides: TGTGCCAGCAGACAACAGGGGGGGTCCGGGGAGCTGTTTTTT.

J is TRBJ2-5 and V is TRBV5-8; tentatively, D is TRBD1 (7 bases). V was shortened by 4 bases and J by 7 bases, with 20 bases between the two germline ends. From germline, CDR1 is SGHTS and CDR2 YDEGEE. This CDR3 is 15 amino acids long. The chain's CDR3 is CASSPRFRGEGTQYF. The CDR3 DNA reads as TGTGCCAGCAGCCCCCGGTTCAGGGGGGAAGGGACCCAGTACTTC.

In this sample, this clone turned up a few times. The chain uses TRBV18 and TRBJ2-7, with a tentative D call TRBD2 (6 bases). The V end was cut by 4 bases, the J end by 4 bases, with 11 bases between. CDR1 is KGHSH, CDR2 LQKENI, per germline. The CDR3 consists of 13 residues. In DNA, the CDR3 is TGTGCCAGCTCACGGGACGGACTATACGAGCAGTACTTC. It yields the protein CASSRDGLYEQYF. The variable domain in full, with the rest retrieved from reference TRBV18 and TRBJ2-7, is NAGVMQNPRHLVRRRGQEARLRCSPMKGHSHVYWYRQLPEEGLKFMVYLQKENIIDESGMPKERFSAEFPKEGPSILRIQQVVRGDSAAYFCASSRDGLYEQYFGPGTRLTVT.